This T cell receptor beta chain was profiled in a study of cytomegalovirus exposure and HLA in healthy donors. The CDR3 sequence is 12 residues long. Per the germline V gene, CDR1 is KGHSH and CDR2 is LQKENI. V lost 3 bases and J lost 7, with 7 bases in between. Regarding this clone: What it recognizes is unknown.

Using immunoSEQ multiplex PCR, the repertoire was profiled, and TCRdb retains in-frame clones only, with some absent. The sample has about 160,000 clones; roughly 95% are singletons. Overall study results and limits: The TCR clusters that emerged in the first cohort tended, a later analysis found, to co-occur in the 95 to 150 validation repertoires.

V usage is TRBV18 and J usage is TRBJ2-1; D perhaps matches TRBD2 (6 bases). The clonotype originates from a woman between 18 and 30 years old in good health and CMV-seronegative. Sample: PBMCs. The CDR3 reads CASSPGGNEQFF. CDR3 bases: TGTGCCAGCTCACCGGGGGGAAATGAGCAGTTCTTC.